This TCR beta chain was retrieved from a study of STAT3 mutations in large granular lymphocyte leukemia. Findings of the study overall: Clonal expansion was inferred from samples taken at other timepoints. In several patients, dominant TCR clone burden exceeded STAT3 mutant burden, suggesting STAT3 mutation arose secondarily. At least one immunodominant TCR beta clonotype appeared in every T-cell large granular lymphocyte leukemia patient.

The CDR3 sequence is 11 residues long. The ends were cut back, 3 bases at V and 3 bases at J, with 2 bases in the middle. Germline V gene sequence: CDR1 KGHSH, CDR2 LQKENI. Comments on this clone: As yet, its antigen is unknown. Additional DNA sequences in this sample encode the identical CDR3.

Average productive template count per sample was around 44,000. The method was immunoSEQ multiplex PCR; TCRdb's version includes in-frame clones alone and lacks a portion of them. The sample holds about 42,000 clones; about 81% are singletons and the top ten take less than 0.55%. Sequencing used PBMCs. The chain is built from TRBV18 and TRBJ2-5; D unresolved. This clonotype originated in a human donor with T large granular lymphocyte leukemia. Some clones in this sample may be carry-over from other donors' samples. CDR3 DNA sequence: TGTGCCAGCTCACCCGAAGAGACCCAGTACTTC. It specifies CASSPEETQYF. Full variable domain (outside the CDR3, taken from reference TRBV18 and TRBJ2-5): NAGVMQNPRHLVRRRGQEARLRCSPMKGHSHVYWYRQLPEEGLKFMVYLQKENIIDESGMPKERFSAEFPKEGPSILRIQQVVRGDSAAYFCASSPEETQYFGPGTRLLVL.